The T cell receptor (beta chain) described here comes from a study of T cells in Graves' hyperthyroidism and ophthalmopathy. TCR beta CDR3 regions were amplified from RNA transcripts. The HTBI primer set was used in a first-round RT-PCR of the TCR CDR3. TCRdb fed the multiplex PCR reads into MiXCR, producing one record per CDR3 protein. The sample records roughly 500,000 distinct CDR3 sequences, more than 45% being singletons. The germline gives CDR1 SEHNR, CDR2 FQNEAQ (reference sequence). V dropped 4 bases and J dropped 10 bases, with 13 bases sitting between them. The CDR3 is 13 residues long. This clonotype was observed at least ten times.

This TCR came from an adult woman with Graves' disease, either hyperthyroidism or ophthalmopathy (not recorded which). V is TRBV7-9 and J is TRBJ2-2, with D uncertain. The sequenced sample was peripheral blood or thyroid tissue (not recorded which). The CDR3 protein is CASSSPSAEELFF. CDR3 bases: TGTGCCAGCAGCTCCCCCAGCGCGGAGGAGCTGTTTTTT.